The 23 T cell receptor beta chains below all came from one sample that was sequenced in a study of blood T cells in healthy people across ages. Primed by a sample-barcoded 5' primer and a J-beta primer mix, a second PCR proceeded for roughly 7 to 12 cycles. MiXCR, run by TCRdb on the 5' RACE reads, gives a single entry per CDR3 protein. The sample has about 750,000 distinct CDR3 sequences, 40% to 65% seen once; the top ten hold 41%. Sample: blood. Receptors were obtained from an elderly man in good health.

V usage is TRBV11-2 and J usage is TRBJ2-3; TRBD2 might be the D (6 bases). Germline lookup yields CDR1 SGHAT and CDR2 FQNNGV. Trimming stripped 5 bases from V and 14 bases from J, with 29 bases between. The CDR3 runs 16 residues. CDR3 nucleotide sequence: TGTGCCAGCAGCCCATCCGTGCAGCGGAGGGCCAGATACGCGTATTTT. Its protein product is CASSPSVQRRARYAYF.

This clonotype was seen only once. V usage is TRBV6-1 and J usage is TRBJ2-1; D not resolved. Looked up from germline, CDR1 is MNHNS and CDR2 is SASEGT. Trimming removed 3 bases from V and 11 bases from J, with 5 bases in between. The CDR3 consists of 10 residues. The CDR3 sequence is CASSDVKQFF. The CDR3 DNA is TGTGCCAGCAGTGATGTGAAGCAGTTCTTC.

This clonotype was counted a few times. The V and J genes are TRBV5-1 and TRBJ2-3; no clear D. Trimming removed 1 base from V and 3 bases from J, with 15 bases in between. The V gene's germline CDR1 is SGHRS and CDR2 YFSETQ. The CDR3 sequence is 16 residues long. CDR3 sequence: CASSLSAGPPTDTQYF. CDR3 sequence (DNA): TGCGCCAGCAGCTTGTCGGCAGGTCCCCCGACAGATACGCAGTATTTT.

This clonotype was counted only a few times. The chain links TRBV20-1 to TRBJ1-2, with a weak D call TRBD1 (6 bases). V gave up 6 bases and J gave up 8 bases, with 19 bases separating them. The CDR3 consists of 13 residues. Germline CDR1 and CDR2: DFQATT and SNEGSKA (reference sequence). The CDR3 is CSAKDSVLRGYTF. The CDR3 DNA reads TGCAGTGCCAAGGACAGCGTCCTCCGGGGCTACACCTTC.

The J gene is TRBJ1-2, the V gene TRBV7-2, with D perhaps TRBD1 (6 bases). The CDR3 runs 14 residues. The germline V gene encodes CDR1 SGHTA and CDR2 FQGNSA. The ends were cut back, 2 bases at V and 7 bases at J, with 14 bases in the middle. The DNA of the CDR3 is TGTGCCAGCAGCTTAAGTGGGACACAAGGTGGCTACACCTTC. Encoded protein: CASSLSGTQGGYTF.

This chain links TRBV18 with TRBJ2-5; 8 bases agree with TRBD2. J lost 11 bases, V lost 6 bases, and 17 bases had no gene match. This CDR3 contains 15 residues. The germline CDR1 and CDR2 sequences are KGHSH and LQKENI. This chain's CDR3 is CASSFTGGPYNEQYF. The CDR3 DNA sequence: TGTGCCAGCTCCTTCACGGGAGGGCCCTACAATGAGCAGTACTTC.

This clonotype was counted between two and nine times. CDR3 bases: TGTGCCAGCAGCTCGGGACTAGCGGGGGACAGCTCCTACAATGAGCAGTTCTTC. Its protein product is CASSSGLAGDSSYNEQFF. The V call is TRBV5-6, the J call TRBJ2-1; 14 bases match TRBD2. Germline V gene lookup returns CDR1 SGHDT and CDR2 YYEEEE. The trim removed 3 bases at V and 0 bases at J, leaving 5 bases unmatched. This CDR3 has 18 residues.

The chain couples TRBV18 to TRBJ2-2, with D unclear. Germline assignment: CDR1 KGHSH and CDR2 LQKENI. The ends were cut back, 8 bases at V and 0 bases at J, with 16 bases in the middle. This CDR3 has 16 residues. CDR3 nucleotides: TGTGCCAGCACGCTGCCAGAGAGTGCGAACACCGGGGAGCTGTTTTTT. Its translation: CASTLPESANTGELFF. Combining the CDR3 with reference TRBV18 and TRBJ2-2 gives the whole variable domain NAGVMQNPRHLVRRRGQEARLRCSPMKGHSHVYWYRQLPEEGLKFMVYLQKENIIDESGMPKERFSAEFPKEGPSILRIQQVVRGDSAAYFCASTLPESANTGELFFGEGSRLTVL.

The chain couples TRBV7-9 to TRBJ2-3, with 9 bases matching TRBD1. The CDR3 runs to 14 residues. V was clipped by 10 bases and J by 14 bases; unmatched bases: 19. CDR1 and CDR2 from the germline V gene are SEHNR and FQNEAQ (reference sequence). CDR3 coding DNA: TGTGCCATACAGACAGGGGGAGGGCACAGATACGCGTATTTT. It encodes CAIQTGGGHRYAYF.

This clonotype was recorded a few times. The V gene is TRBV10-3, the J gene TRBJ1-6; 7 bases match TRBD1. Trimming cost V 6 bases and J 10 bases; bases outside gene matches: 9. The germline V gene encodes CDR1 ENHRY and CDR2 SYGVKD. The CDR3 runs 14 residues. As DNA, the CDR3 is TGTGCCATCAGGGCAGGGGGTTTAAACTCACCCCTCCACTTT. This encodes CAIRAGGLNSPLHF.

This clonotype was detected only a few times. This sequence joins TRBV29-1 and TRBJ1-4; D remains ambiguous. The germline CDR1 and CDR2 sequences are SQVTM and ANQGSEA. V was trimmed by 1 base and J by 3 bases, leaving 6 bases between them. The CDR3 length is 13 residues. For the CDR3, the DNA is TGCAGCGTTGAAGGGAGCGCTAATGAAAAACTGTTTTTT. Residues: CSVEGSANEKLFF.

The chain employs TRBV20-1 and TRBJ2-5, with a possible D match to TRBD2 (7 bases). The assigned J gene may be wrong: the sequence end matches TRBJ2-7 better. This CDR3 is 13 amino acids long. The germline V gene encodes CDR1 DFQATT and CDR2 SNEGSKA (reference sequence). CDR3 sequence reads: CSARGDTSAEQYF. The DNA for the CDR3 is TGCAGTGCTCGGGGGGACACCTCCGCCGAGCAGTACTTC.

The rearrangement links TRBV12-3 or TRBV12-4 to TRBJ1-5; 9 positions match TRBD1. The CDR3 has 13 residues. J gave up 7 bases and V 6 bases, and 4 bases lay outside the gene matches. The CDR3 sequence: CASSRDRVQPQHF. The CDR3 DNA is TGTGCCAGCAGCCGGGACAGGGTCCAGCCCCAGCATTTT.

The rearrangement links TRBV6-5 to TRBJ2-3; D not resolved. Germline V gene sequence: CDR1 MNHEY, CDR2 SVGAGI. The ends were cut back, 7 bases at V and 1 base at J, with 15 bases in the middle. The CDR3 is 15 residues long. Here the CDR3 reads CASKKRWRGTDTQYF. The DNA of the CDR3 is TGTGCCAGCAAAAAGAGGTGGCGAGGCACAGATACGCAGTATTTT.

This clonotype was counted a few times. This chain links TRBV6-4 with TRBJ2-1; 12 bases map to TRBD2. CDR1 is MRHNA and CDR2 is SNTAGT in the germline V gene. This CDR3 region has 16 residues. The junction had 6 bases not matched to a gene; V was cut back by 1 base and J by 8 bases. The CDR3 nucleotides are TGTGCCAGCAGTGACTTTCTAGCGGGAGGGCGGGATGAGCAGTTCTTC. Translated: CASSDFLAGGRDEQFF.

This rearrangement joins TRBV12-3 or TRBV12-4 to TRBJ2-1; 13 nucleotides align to TRBD2. The CDR3 has 15 amino acids. V lost 9 bases and J lost 3; bases outside the gene matches: 5. CDR3 in DNA: TGTGCCAGTCGACTAGCGGGAGGTATCTACAATGAGCAGTTCTTC. It yields the protein CASRLAGGIYNEQFF.

The chain employs TRBV5-1 and TRBJ2-1; 14 bases are shared with TRBD2. Germline CDR1 reads SGHRS; CDR2 reads YFSETQ. This CDR3 comprises 15 residues. With V trimmed by 4 bases and J by 8 bases, 5 bases remained unmatched. CDR3 region: CASSPGTSGSHEQFF. DNA of the CDR3: TGCGCCAGCAGCCCGGGGACTAGCGGGAGCCATGAGCAGTTCTTC.

As regards this clonotype: A read error may account for a junction end that differs from germline. V gene TRBV24-1 combines with J gene TRBJ2-3; 8 bases match TRBD1. This CDR3 has 15 amino acids. Germline loops: CDR1 KGHDR, CDR2 SFDVKD. The CDR3 region is CATSDPGTGTETQYF. In nucleotides, the CDR3 is TGTGCCACCAGTGACCCCGGGACAGGCACAGAGACGCAGTATTTT.

The chain combines TRBV6-1 with TRBJ1-2, with a possible D match to TRBD1 (6 bases). V lost 2 bases to trimming and J lost 5 bases, with 15 bases between them. Germline CDR1 is MNHNS and CDR2 is SASEGT. CDR3 size: 15 residues. CDR3 in amino acids: CASSELGQTLYGYTF. Written as DNA, the CDR3 is TGTGCCAGCAGTGAACTCGGACAGACACTATATGGCTACACCTTC.

The V call is TRBV5-1, the J call TRBJ2-5; TRBD1 aligns across 7 bases. Per germline, CDR1 SGHRS and CDR2 YFSETQ. The V and J ends lost 5 bases and 3 bases, in that order; junction bases with no gene match: 7. There are 14 residues in the CDR3. The CDR3 DNA reads as TGCGCCAGCAGGACGGGGCAGGGGGAAGAGACCCAGTACTTC. Translation: CASRTGQGEETQYF.

This chain links TRBV20-1 with TRBJ2-5, with 15 bases matching TRBD2. The CDR3 loop spans 19 amino acids. Per germline, CDR1 DFQATT and CDR2 SNEGSKA (reference sequence). The V segment lost 6 bases and the J segment 11 bases; nucleotides outside the gene matches: 25. The CDR3 DNA is TGCAGTGCCCCCGCCGGGACTAGCGGGAGGACTAACTCCTACAATGAGCAGTACTTC. Translated, it gives CSAPAGTSGRTNSYNEQYF.

The sample holds a few counts of this clonotype. The CDR3 reads CASSFEIGAAPSYTF. In DNA, the CDR3 is TGCGCCAGCAGCTTCGAAATAGGGGCAGCGCCTAGCTACACCTTC. The chain links TRBV5-1 to TRBJ1-2, with D maybe TRBD1 (5 bases). CDR1 and CDR2 (germline): SGHRS, YFSETQ. The V end was cut by 2 bases, the J end by 9 bases, with 20 bases between. This CDR3 contains 15 residues.

This clonotype was picked up a small number of times. This chain links TRBV12-3 or TRBV12-4 with TRBJ1-1; possibly TRBD1 for D (5 bases). With 2 bases removed from V and 5 bases from J, the gap between germline ends came to 12 bases. This CDR3 is built from 14 residues. In DNA form, the CDR3 reads TGTGCCAGCAGTTTAAGGCGGAGGGGAACTGAAGCTTTCTTT. It encodes CASSLRRRGTEAFF.